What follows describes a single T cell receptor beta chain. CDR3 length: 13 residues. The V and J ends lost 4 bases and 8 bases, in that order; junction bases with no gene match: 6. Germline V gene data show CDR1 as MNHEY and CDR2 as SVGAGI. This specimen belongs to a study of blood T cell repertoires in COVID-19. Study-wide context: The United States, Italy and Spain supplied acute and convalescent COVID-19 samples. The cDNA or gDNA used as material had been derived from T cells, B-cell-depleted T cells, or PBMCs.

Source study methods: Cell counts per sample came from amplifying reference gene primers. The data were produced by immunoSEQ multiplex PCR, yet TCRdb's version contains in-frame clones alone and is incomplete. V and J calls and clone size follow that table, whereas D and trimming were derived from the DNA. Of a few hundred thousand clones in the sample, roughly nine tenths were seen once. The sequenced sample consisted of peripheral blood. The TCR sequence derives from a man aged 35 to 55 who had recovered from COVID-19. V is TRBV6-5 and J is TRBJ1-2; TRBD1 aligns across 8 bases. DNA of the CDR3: TGTGCCAGCAGTTGGGGGGGACAGGTCGGCTACACCTTC. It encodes CASSWGGQVGYTF.